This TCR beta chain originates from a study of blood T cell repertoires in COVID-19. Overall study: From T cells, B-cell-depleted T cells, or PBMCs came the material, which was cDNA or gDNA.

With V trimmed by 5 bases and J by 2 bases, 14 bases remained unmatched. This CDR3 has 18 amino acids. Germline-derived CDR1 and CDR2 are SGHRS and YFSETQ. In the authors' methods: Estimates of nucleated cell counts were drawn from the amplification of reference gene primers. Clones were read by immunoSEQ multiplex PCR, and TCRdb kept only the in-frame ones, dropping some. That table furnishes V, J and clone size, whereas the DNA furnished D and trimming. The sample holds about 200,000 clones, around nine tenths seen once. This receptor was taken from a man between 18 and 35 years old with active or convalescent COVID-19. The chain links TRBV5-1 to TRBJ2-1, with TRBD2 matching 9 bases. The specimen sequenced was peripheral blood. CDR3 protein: CASSRTMLAGATYNEQFF. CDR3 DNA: TGCGCCAGCAGTCGGACTATGTTAGCGGGAGCCACCTACAATGAGCAGTTCTTC.